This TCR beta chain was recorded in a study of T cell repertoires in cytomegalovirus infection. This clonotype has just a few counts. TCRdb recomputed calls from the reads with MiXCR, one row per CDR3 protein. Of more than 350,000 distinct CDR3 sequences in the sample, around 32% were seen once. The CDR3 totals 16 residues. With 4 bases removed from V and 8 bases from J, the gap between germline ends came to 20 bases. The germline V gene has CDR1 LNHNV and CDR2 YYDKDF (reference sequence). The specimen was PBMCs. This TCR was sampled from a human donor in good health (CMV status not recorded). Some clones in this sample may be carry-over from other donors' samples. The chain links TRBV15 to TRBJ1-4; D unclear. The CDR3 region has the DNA TGTGCCACCAGCAAGAATCGGCCTGCTGCCGAGGAAAAACTGTTTTTT. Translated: CATSKNRPAAEEKLFF.